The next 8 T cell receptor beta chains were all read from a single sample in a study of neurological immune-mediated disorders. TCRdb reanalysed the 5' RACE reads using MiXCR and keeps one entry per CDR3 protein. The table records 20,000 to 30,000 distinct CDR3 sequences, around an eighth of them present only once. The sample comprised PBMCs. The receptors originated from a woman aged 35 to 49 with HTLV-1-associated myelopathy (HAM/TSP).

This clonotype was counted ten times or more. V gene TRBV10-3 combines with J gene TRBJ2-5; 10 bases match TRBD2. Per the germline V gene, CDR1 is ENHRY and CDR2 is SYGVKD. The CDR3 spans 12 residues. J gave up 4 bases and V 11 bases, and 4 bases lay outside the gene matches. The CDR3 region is CAAGTSVETQYF. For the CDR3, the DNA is TGTGCCGCAGGGACTAGCGTAGAGACCCAGTACTTC.

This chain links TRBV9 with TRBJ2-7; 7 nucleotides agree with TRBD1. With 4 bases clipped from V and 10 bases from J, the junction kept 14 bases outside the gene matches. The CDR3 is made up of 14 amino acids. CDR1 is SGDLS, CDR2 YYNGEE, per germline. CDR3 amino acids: CASSQQTGTGEQYF. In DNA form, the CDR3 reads TGTGCCAGCAGCCAACAGACAGGGACGGGCGAACAGTACTTC.

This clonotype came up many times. The CDR3 DNA follows: TGTGCCAGCAGCCAAGGGCGAGGGATCTACAATGAGCAGTTCTTC. Translating it yields CASSQGRGIYNEQFF. V and J are TRBV14 and TRBJ2-1; weak D call: TRBD2 (5 bases). V was shortened by 1 base and J by 3 bases, with 10 bases between the two germline ends. Germline CDR1 reads SGHDN; CDR2 reads FVKESK. The CDR3 is 15 residues long.

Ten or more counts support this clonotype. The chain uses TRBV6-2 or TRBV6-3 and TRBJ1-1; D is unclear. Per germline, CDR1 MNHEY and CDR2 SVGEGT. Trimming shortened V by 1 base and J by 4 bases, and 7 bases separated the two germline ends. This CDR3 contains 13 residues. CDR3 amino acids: CASSYYAVTEAFF. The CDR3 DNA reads TGTGCCAGCAGTTACTACGCAGTCACTGAAGCTTTCTTT.

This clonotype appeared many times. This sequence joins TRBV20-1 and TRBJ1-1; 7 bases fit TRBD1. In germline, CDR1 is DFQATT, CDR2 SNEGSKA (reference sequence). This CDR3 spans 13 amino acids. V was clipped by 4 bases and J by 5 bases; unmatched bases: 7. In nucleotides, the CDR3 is TGCAGTGCTAAAGACAGGGTGAGAACTGAAGCTTTCTTT. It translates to CSAKDRVRTEAFF.

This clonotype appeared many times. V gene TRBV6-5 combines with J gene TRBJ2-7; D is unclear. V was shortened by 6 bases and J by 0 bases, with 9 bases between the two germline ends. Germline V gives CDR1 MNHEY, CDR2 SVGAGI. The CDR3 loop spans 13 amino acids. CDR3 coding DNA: TGTGCCAGCAGGGCGGTTCTCTCCTACGAGCAGTACTTC. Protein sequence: CASRAVLSYEQYF.

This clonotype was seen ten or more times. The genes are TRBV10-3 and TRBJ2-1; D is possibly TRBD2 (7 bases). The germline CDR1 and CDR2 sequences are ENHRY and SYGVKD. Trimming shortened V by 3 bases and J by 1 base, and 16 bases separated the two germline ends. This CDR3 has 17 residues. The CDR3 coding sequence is TGTGCCATCAGTGAATTTTGGGGGGGCGATTCCTACAATGAGCAGTTCTTC. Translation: CAISEFWGGDSYNEQFF.

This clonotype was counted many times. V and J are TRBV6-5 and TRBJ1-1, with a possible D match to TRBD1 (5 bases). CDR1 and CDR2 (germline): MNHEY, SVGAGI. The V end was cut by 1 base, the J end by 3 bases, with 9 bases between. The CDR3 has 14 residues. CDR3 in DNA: TGTGCCAGCAGTTACTACGGGGGACACACTGAAGCTTTCTTT. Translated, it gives CASSYYGGHTEAFF.